Presented here are 9 T cell receptor beta chains from one specimen sequenced in a study of blood T cell repertoires in COVID-19. Sequencing was performed with immunoSEQ multiplex PCR; in TCRdb, only in-frame clones are kept and a portion is missing. This table has 200,000 or so clones, about nine tenths appearing once. The specimen was peripheral blood. The receptors originated from a man older than 75 with acute or convalescent COVID-19.

This clone was recorded only once. The rearrangement links TRBV27 to TRBJ1-4; 9 bases fit TRBD1. CDR1 and CDR2 from the germline V gene are MNHEY and SMNVEV (reference sequence). V was clipped by 4 bases and J by 7 bases; unmatched bases: 13. The CDR3 loop spans 17 amino acids. DNA for the CDR3: TGTGCCAGCAGTTCGACAGGGGGGAAGCCGTGGAGTGAAAAACTGTTTTTT. Protein sequence: CASSSTGGKPWSEKLFF.

This clone turned up a few times. The rearrangement uses TRBV2 and TRBJ1-3; 7 bases line up with TRBD1. Germline CDR1 SNHLY, CDR2 FYNNEI. The J segment lost 4 bases and the V segment lost 6 bases, leaving 3 bases of the junction unmatched. This CDR3 is 13 amino acids long. The CDR3 region is CASRTGLGNTIYF. CDR3 bases: TGTGCCAGCAGGACAGGGTTAGGAAACACCATATATTTT.

This chain links TRBV19 with TRBJ2-2; D gene uncertain. CDR1 and CDR2 from the germline V gene are LNHDA and SQIVND (reference sequence). There are 12 residues in the CDR3. The V end lost 5 bases, the J end lost 9 bases, and 10 bases lay between the germline ends. CDR3 loop: CASSVTMRELFF. CDR3 coding DNA: TGTGCCAGTAGTGTGACAATGAGGGAGCTGTTTTTT.

The chain links TRBV19 to TRBJ2-1; 11 nucleotides align to TRBD2. There are 16 residues in the CDR3. The germline V gene encodes CDR1 LNHDA and CDR2 SQIVND (reference sequence). The trim removed 4 bases at V and 5 bases at J, leaving 7 bases unmatched. The chain's CDR3 is CASSKVAGGRHNEQFF. In DNA form, the CDR3 reads TGTGCCAGTAGTAAGGTAGCGGGAGGGAGACACAATGAGCAGTTCTTC.

This clone was seen more than once but under ten times. J is TRBJ1-2 and V is TRBV28; no clear D. Germline V gene sequence: CDR1 MDHEN, CDR2 SYDVKM. V was cut by 5 bases and J by 0 bases, with 16 bases left in between. The CDR3 has 16 amino acids. The CDR3 DNA reads TGTGCCAGCAGTCAATTGGCGACATCAGCTAACTATGGCTACACCTTC. It translates to CASSQLATSANYGYTF.

This clone was observed a single time. The rearrangement uses TRBV20-1 and TRBJ2-7; D remains unclear. The CDR3 is 11 amino acids. Trimming removed 4 bases at V and 6 bases at J, with 10 bases between. Germline V gene lookup returns CDR1 DFQATT and CDR2 SNEGSKA (reference sequence). CDR3 in DNA: TGCAGTGCTAAAGCGCGGCCCGAGCAGTACTTC. It encodes CSAKARPEQYF.

The CDR3 nucleotides read TGTGCCAGCAGCCTTTCCTCTAGAAGGTCGCTCTATGGCTACACCTTC. This sequence encodes CASSLSSRRSLYGYTF. The rearrangement joins TRBV28 to TRBJ1-2; D not certain. This CDR3 is 16 amino acids long. CDR1 is MDHEN and CDR2 is SYDVKM in the germline V gene. Trimming cost V 6 bases and J 4 bases, with 21 bases left between them.

This clone was observed once. The chain is built from TRBV27 and TRBJ2-1; 9 bases line up with TRBD2. The CDR3 is 16 residues long. The ends lost 7 bases at V and 6 bases at J; junction bases unmatched: 13. CDR1 and CDR2 from the germline V gene are MNHEY and SMNVEV (reference sequence). CDR3 sequence reads: CASIDTPGLASNEQFF. Here the CDR3 DNA reads TGTGCCAGCATCGACACACCGGGACTAGCTTCCAATGAGCAGTTCTTC.

This clone was detected only a few times. The chain joins TRBV6-4 to TRBJ2-3; 10 bases agree with TRBD2. Germline CDR1 and CDR2: MRHNA and SNTAGT. This CDR3 spans 14 amino acids. J was trimmed by 8 bases and V by 0 bases; bases with no gene match: 2. The CDR3 is CASSDSWTSGTQYF. CDR3 in DNA: TGTGCCAGCAGTGACTCTTGGACTAGCGGTACGCAGTATTTT.